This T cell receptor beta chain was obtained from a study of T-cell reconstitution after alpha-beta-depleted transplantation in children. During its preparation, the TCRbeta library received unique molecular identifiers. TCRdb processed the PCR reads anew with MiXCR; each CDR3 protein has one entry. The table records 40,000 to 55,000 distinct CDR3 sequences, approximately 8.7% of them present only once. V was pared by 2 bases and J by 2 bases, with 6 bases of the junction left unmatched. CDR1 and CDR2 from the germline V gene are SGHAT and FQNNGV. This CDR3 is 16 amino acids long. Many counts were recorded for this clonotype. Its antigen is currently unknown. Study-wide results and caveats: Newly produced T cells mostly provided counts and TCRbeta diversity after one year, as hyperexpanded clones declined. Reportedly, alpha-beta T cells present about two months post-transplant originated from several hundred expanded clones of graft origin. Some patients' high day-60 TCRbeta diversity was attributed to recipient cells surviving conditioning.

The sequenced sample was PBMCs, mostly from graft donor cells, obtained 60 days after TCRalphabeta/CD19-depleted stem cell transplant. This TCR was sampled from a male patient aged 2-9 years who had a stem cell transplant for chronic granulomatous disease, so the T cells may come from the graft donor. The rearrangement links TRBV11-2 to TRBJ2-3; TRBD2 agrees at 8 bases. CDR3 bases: TGTGCCAGCAGCTTACGGCTAGCGGGTACCACAGATACGCAGTATTTT. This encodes CASSLRLAGTTDTQYF.